What follows are 29 T cell receptor beta chains derived from one specimen sequenced in a study of T cells in localized non-small cell lung cancer. TCRdb's copy holds only in-frame clones and misses some; the assay was immunoSEQ multiplex PCR. The sample shows about 5,000 clones, 85% of them seen only once. This sample comprised PBMCs, obtained before any cancer treatment. All receptors come from a woman aged 40 to 75 with stage II lung adenocarcinoma.

The chain is built from TRBV9 and TRBJ2-1; 8 nucleotides match TRBD2. The CDR3 contains 16 residues. V lost 0 bases and J lost 4; bases outside the gene matches: 6. Germline CDR1 SGDLS, CDR2 YYNGEE. The CDR3 DNA is TGTGCCAGCAGCGTAGGGGGCGGGAGGTCGTACAATGAGCAGTTCTTC. It codes for CASSVGGGRSYNEQFF.

CDR3 residues: CASSQGTGISSGNTIYF. The CDR3 DNA reads as TGCGCCAGCAGCCAAGGTACAGGGATTAGCTCTGGAAACACCATATATTTT. The rearrangement joins TRBV4-1 to TRBJ1-3, with D perhaps TRBD1 (6 bases). Between the trimmed V and J ends, which lost 1 base and 0 bases, there was a span of 13 bases. The CDR3 is made up of 17 amino acids. The germline V gene encodes CDR1 MGHRA and CDR2 YSYEKL.

This chain links TRBV6-5 with TRBJ2-7, with TRBD2 matching over 7 bases. Germline lookup yields CDR1 MNHEY and CDR2 SVGAGI. V was pared by 0 bases and J by 5 bases, with 10 bases of the junction left unmatched. CDR3 size: 16 residues. DNA of the CDR3: TGTGCCAGCAGTTACTCTTTTACACTAGCGTCGGACGAGCAGTACTTC. It is translated as CASSYSFTLASDEQYF.

This chain uses TRBV7-8 with TRBJ2-1, with 7 bases lining up with TRBD1. This CDR3 has 15 residues. CDR1 and CDR2 (germline): SGHVS, FQNEAQ. V dropped 5 bases and J dropped 0; count of bases not matched to a gene: 4. Here the CDR3 reads CASSPDRSSYNEQFF. DNA for the CDR3: TGTGCCAGCAGCCCGGACAGGAGCTCCTACAATGAGCAGTTCTTC.

The sample holds a few counts of this clone. The sample holds other DNA sequences that translate to the same CDR3. This chain uses TRBV2 with TRBJ2-2; possible D gene TRBD2, 7 bases. The V gene's germline CDR1 is SNHLY and CDR2 FYNNEI. With 8 bases removed from V and 5 bases from J, the gap between germline ends came to 21 bases. The CDR3 is made up of 16 amino acids. Here the CDR3 reads CASRRGGTTTTGELFF. DNA of the CDR3: TGTGCCAGCCGGAGGGGGGGGACTACGACAACCGGGGAGCTGTTTTTT.

The V gene is TRBV4-1, the J gene TRBJ2-3; 12 bases match TRBD2. Germline CDR1 is MGHRA and CDR2 is YSYEKL. CDR3 length equals 18 residues. Trimming cost V 0 bases and J 4 bases; bases outside gene matches: 8. The CDR3 loop is CASSQDGSTSGSPDTQYF. CDR3 coding DNA: TGCGCCAGCAGCCAAGATGGATCGACTAGCGGGAGCCCAGATACGCAGTATTTT.

This sequence joins TRBV6-6 and TRBJ1-1; TRBD1 aligns across 8 bases. The CDR3 loop spans 16 amino acids. Trimming took 6 bases from V and 2 from J; bases not matched to a gene: 11. Germline V gene lookup returns CDR1 MNHNY and CDR2 SVGAGI (reference sequence). In nucleotides, the CDR3 is TGTGCCAGCAGCAAACCGCAGGGGGCGGGAAACACTGAAGCTTTCTTT. Protein: CASSKPQGAGNTEAFF.

This clone showed up just a few times. This sequence joins TRBV4-2 and TRBJ2-3; 14 bases align to TRBD2. CDR3 length: 16 residues. Trimming took 0 bases from V and 5 from J; bases not matched to a gene: 1. Germline assignment: CDR1 LGHNA and CDR2 YNFKEQ. This chain's CDR3 is CASSQDGTSGGDTQYF. As DNA, the CDR3 is TGTGCCAGCAGCCAAGATGGGACTAGCGGGGGAGATACGCAGTATTTT.

CDR3 bases: TGTGCCAGCAGCGTCACCCCAGGGGGCCAAGAGACCCAGTACTTC. This encodes CASSVTPGGQETQYF. The chain links TRBV9 to TRBJ2-5; 7 bases match TRBD1. CDR1 is SGDLS and CDR2 is YYNGEE in the germline V gene. This CDR3 has 15 amino acids. Trimming removed 2 bases from V and 1 base from J; junction bases left unmatched: 5.

The chain employs TRBV19 and TRBJ1-1; a possible D gene is TRBD1 (5 bases). The CDR3 length is 13 residues. The V and J ends lost 7 bases and 5 bases respectively, with 14 bases between them. Germline V gene sequence: CDR1 LNHDA, CDR2 SQIVND (reference sequence). CDR3 amino acids: CASKLQVETEAFF. The CDR3 DNA reads as TGTGCCAGTAAGTTACAGGTCGAAACTGAAGCTTTCTTT. Combining the CDR3 with reference TRBV19 and TRBJ1-1 gives the whole variable domain DGGITQSPKYLFRKEGQNVTLSCEQNLNHDAMYWYRQDPGQGLRLIYYSQIVNDFQKGDIAEGYSVSREKKESFPLTVTSAQKNPTAFYLCASKLQVETEAFFGQGTRLTVV.

The chain employs TRBV9 and TRBJ2-2, with TRBD2 matching 15 bases. Losses at the gene ends were 4 bases for V and 7 bases for J; bases not matched to a gene: 14. Germline lookup yields CDR1 SGDLS and CDR2 YYNGEE. The CDR3 contains 19 residues. The CDR3 coding sequence is TGTGCCAGCAGCCCCCACCGGACTAGCGGGGGGGCTAGGAACGGGGAGCTGTTTTTT. Encoded protein: CASSPHRTSGGARNGELFF.

The V gene is TRBV5-6, the J gene TRBJ1-1; D is unclear. This CDR3 contains 12 residues. The germline CDR1 and CDR2 sequences are SGHDT and YYEEEE. Trimming removed 0 bases at V and 8 bases at J, with 8 bases between. CDR3 DNA sequence: TGTGCCAGCAGCTTGGCGCGGATGGAAGCTTTCTTT. Translating gives CASSLARMEAFF.

V and J are TRBV5-1 and TRBJ2-1, with 13 nucleotides matching TRBD2. After removal of 4 bases from V and 8 bases from J, the junction contained 12 bases not matched to a gene. This CDR3 has 17 amino acids. Germline V lookup: CDR1 SGHRS, CDR2 YFSETQ. The CDR3 sequence is CASSPRLAGGSSDEQFF. The DNA for the CDR3 is TGCGCCAGCAGCCCGAGACTAGCGGGGGGTTCGAGCGATGAGCAGTTCTTC.

The J gene is TRBJ2-7, the V gene TRBV7-3, with TRBD1 matching over 9 bases. V gave up 3 bases and J gave up 3 bases; unmatched junction bases: 0. Per the germline V gene, CDR1 is SGHTA and CDR2 is FQGTGA. The CDR3 sequence is 13 residues long. The chain's CDR3 is CASSLDRGYEQYF. CDR3 DNA sequence: TGTGCCAGCAGCTTGGACAGGGGCTACGAGCAGTACTTC.

V and J are TRBV7-6 and TRBJ2-7; D might be TRBD2 (6 bases). This CDR3 is built from 15 residues. V lost 5 bases to trimming and J lost 2 bases, with 16 bases between them. Germline V gives CDR1 SGHVS, CDR2 FNYEAQ. The CDR3 sequence is CASSPQEGGAYEQYF. CDR3 coding DNA: TGTGCCAGCAGCCCGCAGGAGGGAGGCGCCTACGAGCAGTACTTC.

V and J are TRBV2 and TRBJ2-3; D gene unclear. This CDR3 has 13 residues. Germline V gene data show CDR1 as SNHLY and CDR2 as FYNNEI. Trimming removed 4 bases at V and 4 bases at J, with 9 bases between. This CDR3 reads CASSGPGPDTQYF. CDR3 nucleotides: TGTGCCAGCAGTGGCCCCGGCCCAGATACGCAGTATTTT.

The chain couples TRBV11-3 to TRBJ2-3; either TRBD1 or TRBD2 may supply D (5 bases each). The V end lost 4 bases, the J end lost 0 bases, and 11 bases lay between the germline ends. Looked up from germline, CDR1 is SGHNT and CDR2 is YENEEA. CDR3 length: 15 residues. CDR3 bases: TGTGCCAGCAGCTCCCTCGGGACGAGCACAGATACGCAGTATTTT. Translation gives CASSSLGTSTDTQYF.

The CDR3 protein is CASSYEGTTEAFF. The DNA for the CDR3 is TGTGCCAGCAGCTATGAGGGCACCACTGAAGCTTTCTTT. This rearrangement joins TRBV11-3 to TRBJ1-1, with unresolved D. V was cut by 4 bases and J by 4 bases, with 10 bases left in between. Germline V CDR1 and CDR2: SGHNT, YENEEA. The CDR3 runs to 13 residues. Using reference TRBV11-3 and TRBJ1-1 for the parts outside the CDR3, the full variable domain is EAGVVQSPRYKIIEKKQPVAFWCNPISGHNTLYWYLQNLGQGPELLIRYENEEAVDDSQLPKDRFSAERLKGVDSTLKIQPAELGDSAVYLCASSYEGTTEAFFGQGTRLTVV.

The chain combines TRBV27 with TRBJ2-5; D might be TRBD1 (5 bases). Germline CDR1 MNHEY, CDR2 SMNVEV (reference sequence). This CDR3 region has 13 residues. The ends were cut back, 7 bases at V and 0 bases at J, with 9 bases in the middle. The CDR3 protein is CASMGLNQETQYF. The CDR3 DNA reads as TGTGCCAGCATGGGGCTAAACCAAGAGACCCAGTACTTC.

The genes are TRBV5-6 and TRBJ2-1, with D tentatively TRBD1 or TRBD2 (5 bases each). This CDR3 contains 14 residues. V was cut by 6 bases and J by 6 bases, with 16 bases left in between. Germline assignment: CDR1 SGHDT and CDR2 YYEEEE. CDR3 coding DNA: TGTGCCAGCACAACCGGGACCGTCGTCAATGAGCAGTTCTTC. Translating it yields CASTTGTVVNEQFF.

J is TRBJ2-1 and V is TRBV18, with D possibly matching TRBD2 (6 bases). Per the germline V gene, CDR1 is KGHSH and CDR2 is LQKENI. This CDR3 is 13 amino acids long. Trimming stripped 6 bases from V and 5 bases from J, with 11 bases between. The chain's CDR3 is CASSGGRHNEQFF. In DNA form, the CDR3 reads TGTGCCAGCTCCGGAGGGAGACACAATGAGCAGTTCTTC.

This clone showed up just a few times. The chain has TRBV10-3 and TRBJ2-7, with 7 bases lining up with TRBD1. In germline, CDR1 is ENHRY, CDR2 SYGVKD. The CDR3 is made up of 14 amino acids. Unmatched junction bases numbered 6, after V lost 0 bases and J lost 7 bases. The CDR3 here is CAISESGDRGEQYF. As DNA, the CDR3 is TGTGCCATCAGTGAGTCGGGGGACAGAGGTGAGCAGTACTTC.

This clone was seen a single time. The J gene is TRBJ2-1, the V gene TRBV18, with 7 positions matching TRBD2. The ends lost 6 bases at V and 7 bases at J; junction bases unmatched: 12. The germline gives CDR1 KGHSH, CDR2 LQKENI. This CDR3 has 15 amino acids. The DNA for the CDR3 is TGTGCCAGCTCTCCCGGGACTACATCCAATAATGAGCAGTTCTTC. This sequence encodes CASSPGTTSNNEQFF.

V and J are TRBV7-2 and TRBJ2-2; TRBD2 agrees at 8 bases. Germline V gene lookup returns CDR1 SGHTA and CDR2 FQGNSA. The ends lost 6 bases at V and 4 bases at J; junction bases unmatched: 10. The length of the CDR3 is 16 residues. The CDR3 loop is CASRRQAGAGTGELFF. The CDR3 nucleotides are TGTGCCAGCAGACGGCAAGCGGGAGCGGGCACCGGGGAGCTGTTTTTT. Supplemented by reference TRBV7-2 and TRBJ2-2, the full variable domain reads GAGVSQSPSNKVTEKGKDVELRCDPISGHTALYWYRQSLGQGLEFLIYFQGNSAPDKSGLPSDRFSAERTGGSVSTLTIQRTQQEDSAVYLCASRRQAGAGTGELFFGEGSRLTVL.

The V and J genes are TRBV5-6 and TRBJ1-1; a weak D match, TRBD1 (6 bases). CDR3 length equals 13 residues. Germline-derived CDR1 and CDR2 are SGHDT and YYEEEE. V was shortened by 4 bases and J by 1 base, with 8 bases between the two germline ends. In DNA form, the CDR3 reads TGTGCCAGCAGCCTACAGGGGAACACTGAAGCTTTCTTT. This translates into CASSLQGNTEAFF.

The CDR3 here is CASSRAPSNQPQHF. The CDR3 region has the DNA TGTGCCAGTAGTAGGGCGCCTAGCAATCAGCCCCAGCATTTT. The J gene is TRBJ1-5, the V gene TRBV19; D not resolved. The CDR3 has 14 residues. Looked up from germline, CDR1 is LNHDA and CDR2 is SQIVND (reference sequence). Trimming took 4 bases from V and 0 from J, leaving 7 bases between them.

The rearrangement joins TRBV5-1 to TRBJ1-2; D not resolved. Germline-derived CDR1 and CDR2 are SGHRS and YFSETQ. The CDR3 is 15 residues long. Trimming took 6 bases from V and 2 from J, leaving 17 bases between them. The CDR3 coding sequence is TGCGCCAGCAACACGCGACCAGATAACAACTATGGCTACACCTTC. Its translation is CASNTRPDNNYGYTF.

The chain uses TRBV6-5 and TRBJ1-2; TRBD1 matches 8 bases. Germline values: CDR1 MNHEY, CDR2 SVGAGI. The CDR3 runs to 14 residues. With 0 bases clipped from V and 6 bases from J, the junction kept 3 bases outside the gene matches. The CDR3 sequence is CASSYSATGDGYTF. In DNA, the CDR3 is TGTGCCAGCAGTTACTCGGCGACAGGGGATGGCTACACCTTC.

CDR3 loop: CASSVGAGGRGLTDTQYF. The CDR3 nucleotides are TGTGCCAGCAGCGTAGGAGCGGGGGGCAGGGGGCTTACAGATACGCAGTATTTT. V is TRBV9 and J is TRBJ2-3; TRBD2 is a possible D gene (9 bases). There are 18 residues in the CDR3. Trimming shortened V by 0 bases and J by 3 bases, and 20 bases separated the two germline ends. Germline V gene sequence: CDR1 SGDLS, CDR2 YYNGEE. The variable domain in full, completed from reference TRBV9 and TRBJ2-3, reads DSGVTQTPKHLITATGQRVTLRCSPRSGDLSVYWYQQSLDQGLQFLIQYYNGEERAKGNILERFSAQQFPDLHSELNLSSLELGDSALYFCASSVGAGGRGLTDTQYFGPGTRLTVL.